Below, one T cell receptor beta chain is given with its context. The antigen remains unidentified. Germline V gene sequence: CDR1 KGHSH, CDR2 LQKENI. The CDR3 totals 14 residues. V lost 5 bases, J lost 0 bases, and 10 bases lay in between. The source of the sample is a study of lymphopenia after photon versus proton radiotherapy. Study results and limitations: Under photons, naive T cells and diversity fell while effector/memory populations rose. Larger post-nadir TCR diversity loss correlated inversely with survival in deceased patients. Authors raise, but do not show, better survival with proton therapy.

Method: immunoSEQ multiplex PCR; TCRdb's copy keeps in-frame clones and lacks some. The sample yields 42,000 or so clones, around 86% seen once. This chain uses TRBV18 with TRBJ1-2; D is ambiguous. The TCR comes from a woman in her sixties or seventies with pancreatic cancer. This material consisted of peripheral blood, taken from a patient treated with proton-based radiotherapy. The CDR3 nucleotides are TGTGCCAGCTCAAAGGCTCAAGCTAACTATGGCTACACCTTC. Protein sequence: CASSKAQANYGYTF.